The sequence of this T cell receptor beta chain was determined in a study of shared clonotypes between healthy human individuals. Overall study: Used for every donor were three CD4 naive, three CD4 memory, two CD8 naive and one CD8 memory plate.

Naive CD8 isolation took CD45RO-negative cells positively selected for CCR7 and excluded terminally differentiated effector memory CD45RA+ cells. General study points: Estimated richness was generally greater in naive than memory subsets. Clonotype sharing across several donors was observed for around 4.8% of naive CD4 clonotypes.

Note on this clone: Its antigen is as yet unknown.

Repertoires were generated with immunoSEQ multiplex PCR, while TCRdb's copy carries only in-frame clones and drops some. Of under 2,000,000 clones in the sample, roughly 94% were seen once. The V gene lost 0 bases and the J gene lost 8 bases, with 16 bases spanning the gap. The germline CDR1 and CDR2 sequences are LNHDA and SQIVND (reference sequence). The CDR3 totals 16 residues. The chain carries TRBV19 and TRBJ1-4; D possibly corresponds to TRBD1 (6 bases). The receptor comes from a man in his late teens or twenties in good health. The sequenced sample consisted of naive CD8+ T cells sorted from blood. The CDR3 loop is CASSIDLEDSSEKLFF. CDR3 DNA sequence: TGTGCCAGTAGTATAGATCTGGAGGACAGCTCCGAAAAACTGTTTTTT.